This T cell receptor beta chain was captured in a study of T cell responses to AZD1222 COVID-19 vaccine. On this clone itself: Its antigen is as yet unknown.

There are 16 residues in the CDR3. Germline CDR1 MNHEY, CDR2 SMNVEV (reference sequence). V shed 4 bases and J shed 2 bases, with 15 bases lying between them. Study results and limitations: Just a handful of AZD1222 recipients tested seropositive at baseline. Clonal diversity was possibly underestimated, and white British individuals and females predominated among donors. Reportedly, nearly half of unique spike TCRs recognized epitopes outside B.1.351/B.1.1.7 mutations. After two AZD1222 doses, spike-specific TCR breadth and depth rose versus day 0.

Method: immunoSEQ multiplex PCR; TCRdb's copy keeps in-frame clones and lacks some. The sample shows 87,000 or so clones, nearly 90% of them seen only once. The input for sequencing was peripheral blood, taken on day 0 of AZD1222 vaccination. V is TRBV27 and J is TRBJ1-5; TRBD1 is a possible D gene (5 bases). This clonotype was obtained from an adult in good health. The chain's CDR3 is CASSSRGGSRNQPQHF. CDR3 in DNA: TGTGCCAGCAGTTCCCGGGGGGGGTCGCGCAATCAGCCCCAGCATTTT.